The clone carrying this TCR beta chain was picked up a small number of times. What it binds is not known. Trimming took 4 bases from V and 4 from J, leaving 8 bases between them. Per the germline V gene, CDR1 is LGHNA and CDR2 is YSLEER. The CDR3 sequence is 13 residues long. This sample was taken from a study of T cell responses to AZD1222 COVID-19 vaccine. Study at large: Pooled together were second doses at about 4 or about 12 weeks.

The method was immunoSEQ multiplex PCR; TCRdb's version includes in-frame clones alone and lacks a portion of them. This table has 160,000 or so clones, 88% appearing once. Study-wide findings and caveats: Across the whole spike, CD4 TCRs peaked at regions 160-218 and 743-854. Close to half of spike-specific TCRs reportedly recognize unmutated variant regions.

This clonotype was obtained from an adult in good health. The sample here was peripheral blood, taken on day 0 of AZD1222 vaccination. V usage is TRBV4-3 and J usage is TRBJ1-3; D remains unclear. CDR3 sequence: CASSPRIGNTIYF. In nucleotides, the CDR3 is TGCGCCAGCAGCCCTAGGATCGGAAACACCATATATTTT.